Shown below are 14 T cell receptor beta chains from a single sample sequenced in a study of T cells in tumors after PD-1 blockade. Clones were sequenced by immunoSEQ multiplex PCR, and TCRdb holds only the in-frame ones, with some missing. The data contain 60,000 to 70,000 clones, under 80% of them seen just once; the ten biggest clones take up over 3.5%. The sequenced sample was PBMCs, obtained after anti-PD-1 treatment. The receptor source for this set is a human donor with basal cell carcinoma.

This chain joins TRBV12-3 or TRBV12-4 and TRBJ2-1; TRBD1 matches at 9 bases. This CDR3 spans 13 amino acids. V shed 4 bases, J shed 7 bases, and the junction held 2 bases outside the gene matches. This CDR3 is CASSSGTGNEQFF. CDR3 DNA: TGTGCCAGCAGTTCAGGGACAGGGAATGAGCAGTTCTTC.

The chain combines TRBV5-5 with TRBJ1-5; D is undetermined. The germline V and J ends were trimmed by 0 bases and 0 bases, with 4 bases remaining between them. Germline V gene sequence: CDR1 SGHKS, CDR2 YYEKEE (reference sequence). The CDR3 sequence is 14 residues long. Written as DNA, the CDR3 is TGTGCCAGCAGCTTGGTTAATAGCAATCAGCCCCAGCATTTT. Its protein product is CASSLVNSNQPQHF.

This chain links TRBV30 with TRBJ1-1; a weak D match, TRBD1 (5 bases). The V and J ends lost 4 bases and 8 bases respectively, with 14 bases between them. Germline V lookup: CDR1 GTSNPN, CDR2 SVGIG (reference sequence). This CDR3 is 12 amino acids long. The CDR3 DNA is TGTGCCTGGAATATCGGGACGGAAGAAGCTTTCTTT. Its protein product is CAWNIGTEEAFF.

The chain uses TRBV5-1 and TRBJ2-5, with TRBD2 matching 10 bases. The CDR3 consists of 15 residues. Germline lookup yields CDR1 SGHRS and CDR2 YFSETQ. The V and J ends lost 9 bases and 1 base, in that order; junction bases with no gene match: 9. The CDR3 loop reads CATRRVAGGQETQYF. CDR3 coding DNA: TGCGCCACCAGGAGAGTAGCGGGGGGCCAAGAGACCCAGTACTTC.

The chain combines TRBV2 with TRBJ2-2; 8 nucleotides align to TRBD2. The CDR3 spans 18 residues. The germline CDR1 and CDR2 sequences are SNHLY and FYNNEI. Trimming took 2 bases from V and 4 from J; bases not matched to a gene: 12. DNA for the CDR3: TGTGCCAGCAGTGAAATAGCGGGGCGATGGGCTTCCACCGGGGAGCTGTTTTTT. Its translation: CASSEIAGRWASTGELFF. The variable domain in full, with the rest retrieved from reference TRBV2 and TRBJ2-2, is EPEVTQTPSHQVTQMGQEVILRCVPISNHLYFYWYRQILGQKVEFLVSFYNNEISEKSEIFDDQFSVERPDGSNFTLKIRSTKLEDSAMYFCASSEIAGRWASTGELFFGEGSRLTVL.

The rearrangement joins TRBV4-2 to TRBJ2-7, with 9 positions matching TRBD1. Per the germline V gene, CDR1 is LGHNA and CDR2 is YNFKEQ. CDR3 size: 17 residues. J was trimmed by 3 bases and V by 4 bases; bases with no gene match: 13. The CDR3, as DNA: TGTGCCAGCAGCCCTTTTCCGGGACAGGGCACTTACTACGAGCAGTACTTC. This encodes CASSPFPGQGTYYEQYF.

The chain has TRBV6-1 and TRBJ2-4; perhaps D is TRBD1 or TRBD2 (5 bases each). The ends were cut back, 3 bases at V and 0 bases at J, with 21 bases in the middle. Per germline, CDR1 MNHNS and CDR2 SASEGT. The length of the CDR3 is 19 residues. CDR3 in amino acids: CASSDRSRGQDLAKNIQYF. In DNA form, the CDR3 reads TGTGCCAGCAGTGATCGTTCACGGGGCCAGGACTTAGCCAAAAACATTCAGTACTTC.

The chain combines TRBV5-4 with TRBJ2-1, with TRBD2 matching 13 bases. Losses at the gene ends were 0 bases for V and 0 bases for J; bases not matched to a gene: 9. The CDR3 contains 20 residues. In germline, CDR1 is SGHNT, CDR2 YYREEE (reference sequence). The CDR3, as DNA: TGTGCCAGCAGCTTGGCCAAAACTAGCGGGGGGGCGAGCTCCTACAATGAGCAGTTCTTC. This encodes CASSLAKTSGGASSYNEQFF. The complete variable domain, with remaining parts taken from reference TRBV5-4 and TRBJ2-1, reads ETGVTQSPTHLIKTRGQQVTLRCSSQSGHNTVSWYQQALGQGPQFIFQYYREEENGRGNFPPRFSGLQFPNYSSELNVNALELDDSALYLCASSLAKTSGGASSYNEQFFGPGTRLTVL.

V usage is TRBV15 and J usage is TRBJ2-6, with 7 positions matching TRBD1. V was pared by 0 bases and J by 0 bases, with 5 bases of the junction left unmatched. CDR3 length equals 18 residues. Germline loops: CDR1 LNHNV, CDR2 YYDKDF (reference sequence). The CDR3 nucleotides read TGTGCCACCAGCAGAGATCGGGCAGGGGGCTCTGGGGCCAACGTCCTGACTTTC. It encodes CATSRDRAGGSGANVLTF. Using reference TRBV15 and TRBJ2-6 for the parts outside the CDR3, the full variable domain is DAMVIQNPRYQVTQFGKPVTLSCSQTLNHNVMYWYQQKSSQAPKLLFHYYDKDFNNEADTPDNFQSRRPNTSFCFLDIRSPGLGDTAMYLCATSRDRAGGSGANVLTFGAGSRLTVL.

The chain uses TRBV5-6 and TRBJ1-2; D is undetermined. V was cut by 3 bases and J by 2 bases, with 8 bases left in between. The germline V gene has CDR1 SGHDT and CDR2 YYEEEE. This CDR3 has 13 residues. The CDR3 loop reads CASSSDGNYGYTF. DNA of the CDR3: TGTGCCAGCAGCTCGGACGGCAACTATGGCTACACCTTC.

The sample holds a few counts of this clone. The CDR3 sequence is CASSEGWGFSNQPQHF. CDR3 DNA: TGTGCCAGCAGTGAGGGCTGGGGGTTTAGCAATCAGCCCCAGCATTTT. This chain connects TRBV6-1 to TRBJ1-5; weak D call: TRBD1 (5 bases). This CDR3 is 16 amino acids long. Germline CDR1 is MNHNS and CDR2 is SASEGT. V shed 3 bases and J shed 0 bases, with 12 bases lying between them.

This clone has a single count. CDR3: CASSFTGILLTTEAFF. DNA for the CDR3: TGTGCCAGCAGCTTTACTGGAATTCTCTTGACCACTGAAGCTTTCTTT. The chain couples TRBV5-5 to TRBJ1-1; no reliable D call. Per the germline V gene, CDR1 is SGHKS and CDR2 is YYEKEE (reference sequence). The CDR3 has 16 amino acids. The ends were cut back, 2 bases at V and 4 bases at J, with 18 bases in the middle. The complete variable domain, with remaining parts taken from reference TRBV5-5 and TRBJ1-1, reads DAGVTQSPTHLIKTRGQQVTLRCSPISGHKSVSWYQQVLGQGPQFIFQYYEKEERGRGNFPDRFSARQFPNYSSELNVNALLLGDSALYLCASSFTGILLTTEAFFGQGTRLTVV.

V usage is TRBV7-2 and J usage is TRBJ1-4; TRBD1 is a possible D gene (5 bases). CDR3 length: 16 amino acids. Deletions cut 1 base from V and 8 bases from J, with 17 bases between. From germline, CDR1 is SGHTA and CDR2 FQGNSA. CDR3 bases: TGTGCCAGCAGCTTAGACGGTCCGGGGGTTGGGGAAAAACTGTTTTTT. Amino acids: CASSLDGPGVGEKLFF.

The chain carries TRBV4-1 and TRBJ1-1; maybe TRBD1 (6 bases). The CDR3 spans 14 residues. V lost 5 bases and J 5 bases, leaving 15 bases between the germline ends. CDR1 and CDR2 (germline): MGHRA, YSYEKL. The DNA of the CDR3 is TGCGCCAGCAGCGGAATTTTGAGGGGGACTGAAGCTTTCTTT. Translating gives CASSGILRGTEAFF.